The following is a T cell receptor beta chain sequence with its context. Its antigen is unknown. The length of the CDR3 is 12 residues. Trimming cost V 6 bases and J 0 bases, with 8 bases left between them. Germline CDR1 SQVTM, CDR2 ANQGSEA. Assay used: immunoSEQ multiplex PCR; TCRdb lists only in-frame clones, some missing. The sample consists of about 40,000 clones, around 84% of them appearing once. This sample is part of a study of lymphopenia after photon versus proton radiotherapy. Study results and caveats: Post-nadir TCR diversity decline inversely tracked overall survival among those who died. After lymphocyte nadir, photon-treated repertoires showed oligoclonal expansion, especially CD8+ Temra.

V gene TRBV29-1 combines with J gene TRBJ1-2; D is uncertain. Sample: peripheral blood, taken from a patient treated with proton-based radiotherapy. This TCR came from a woman in her 70s with pancreatic cancer. Some clones in this sample may be carry-over from other donors' samples. The CDR3 DNA reads TGCAGCGTGGCCCCAGCTAACTATGGCTACACCTTC. As protein: CSVAPANYGYTF.